Following are 12 T cell receptor beta chains from one sample sequenced in a study of blood T cells in healthy people across ages. The use of a sample-barcoded 5' primer and a J-beta primer mix characterized a second PCR of about 6 to 12 cycles. A single record per CDR3 protein comes from TCRdb applying MiXCR to the 5' RACE reads. This table holds some 800,000 distinct CDR3 sequences, approximately 25% found once. The sample was also linked to a second study, of T cells of mothers and their children.

Sequencing was carried out using blood. The receptors stem from a boy younger than 18 in good health.

A word on this clonotype: A read error is possible here, since a much larger clone lies one base away. This sequence joins TRBV28 and TRBJ2-3, with D tentatively TRBD1 (6 bases). The germline CDR1 and CDR2 sequences are MDHEN and SYDVKM. The CDR3 has 13 residues. Trimming left V 5 bases short and J 5 bases short, with 11 bases between. CDR3: CASSGIQGDTQYF. Written as DNA, the CDR3 is TGTGCCAGCAGTGGAATACAGGGAGATACGCAGTATTTT.

The rearrangement uses TRBV6-1 and TRBJ2-7; D may be TRBD2 (5 bases). CDR3 length: 15 amino acids. Trimming took 4 bases from V and 2 from J, leaving 15 bases between them. Germline CDR1 and CDR2: MNHNS and SASEGT. CDR3: CASSGSGPLPYEQYF. The DNA of the CDR3 is TGTGCCAGCAGTGGAAGCGGTCCCTTGCCCTACGAGCAGTACTTC.

A few counts support this clonotype. The chain joins TRBV6-5 to TRBJ2-7; possibly TRBD2 for D (6 bases). Trimming removed 6 bases at V and 0 bases at J, with 15 bases between. Germline V gives CDR1 MNHEY, CDR2 SVGAGI. The CDR3 totals 15 residues. The CDR3 is CASRGGGASSYEQYF. The CDR3 bases are TGTGCCAGCAGGGGGGGAGGTGCGAGCTCCTACGAGCAGTACTTC.

V gene TRBV6-5 combines with J gene TRBJ2-3; 8 bases map to TRBD2. The ends lost 2 bases at V and 4 bases at J; junction bases unmatched: 5. The germline V gene has CDR1 MNHEY and CDR2 SVGAGI. CDR3 length equals 15 residues. For the CDR3, the DNA is TGTGCCAGCAGTTACGCCGGGACTAGGGCAGATACGCAGTATTTT. Protein product: CASSYAGTRADTQYF.

This clonotype was counted ten times or more. V gene TRBV5-1 combines with J gene TRBJ1-6; tentatively, D is TRBD1 (5 bases). CDR1 is SGHRS, CDR2 YFSETQ, per germline. The CDR3 is 15 residues long. V lost 1 base to trimming and J lost 7 bases, with 12 bases between them. The CDR3 DNA reads as TGCGCCAGCAGCTTGTCGCAGGGAGGCAATTCACCCCTCCACTTT. It translates to CASSLSQGGNSPLHF.

The genes are TRBV20-1 and TRBJ2-4; D might be TRBD1 (6 bases). The V gene's germline CDR1 is DFQATT and CDR2 SNEGSKA (reference sequence). Trimming left V 5 bases short and J 8 bases short, with 10 bases between. CDR3 length: 11 residues. The CDR3 nucleotides are TGCAGTGCTGTGACAGGAGACATTCAGTACTTC. Translated, it gives CSAVTGDIQYF.

The chain joins TRBV7-9 to TRBJ2-3; D perhaps matches TRBD2 (6 bases). The CDR3 spans 17 residues. The ends were cut back, 3 bases at V and 0 bases at J, with 16 bases in the middle. Germline lookup yields CDR1 SEHNR and CDR2 FQNEAQ (reference sequence). CDR3 amino acids: CASSFEFGGTSTDTQYF. DNA of the CDR3: TGTGCCAGCAGCTTCGAATTCGGGGGTACTAGCACAGATACGCAGTATTTT.

V gene TRBV18 combines with J gene TRBJ2-1; unclear D gene. The end of the DNA is better explained by TRBJ2-5, so the J call may be wrong. Germline V lookup: CDR1 KGHSH, CDR2 LQKENI. This CDR3 comprises 13 residues. The DNA for the CDR3 is TGTGCCAGCTCACCACCTAGTTGGGAGACCCAGTACTTC. Its protein product is CASSPPSWETQYF.

This clonotype has only one observation. The chain employs TRBV7-9 and TRBJ2-7; either TRBD1 or TRBD2 may supply D (6 bases each). The CDR3 has 17 amino acids. Trimming left V 1 base short and J 2 bases short, with 18 bases between. Germline assignment: CDR1 SEHNR and CDR2 FQNEAQ (reference sequence). This CDR3 is CASSLVGSLRGAYEQYF. The CDR3 DNA follows: TGTGCCAGCAGCTTAGTGGGGTCCTTAAGGGGGGCCTACGAGCAGTACTTC.

This chain uses TRBV11-2 with TRBJ2-4; TRBD1 matches at 8 bases. V gave up 6 bases and J gave up 8 bases; unmatched junction bases: 3. CDR1 and CDR2 (germline): SGHAT, FQNNGV. This CDR3 spans 12 amino acids. The CDR3, as DNA: TGTGCCAGCAGTTACAGGGGGGACATTCAGTACTTC. Its translation is CASSYRGDIQYF.

The rearrangement joins TRBV28 to TRBJ2-7; TRBD2 matches 14 bases. After removal of 6 bases from V and 3 bases from J, the junction contained 7 bases not matched to a gene. The length of the CDR3 is 16 residues. Germline CDR1 reads MDHEN; CDR2 reads SYDVKM. CDR3 sequence (DNA): TGTGCCAGCAGCGGGACTAGCGGGAGTCCATTCTACGAGCAGTACTTC. Protein: CASSGTSGSPFYEQYF.

This clonotype was counted a few times. The chain employs TRBV29-1 and TRBJ2-1; 16 nucleotides align to TRBD2. The CDR3 totals 14 residues. Germline-derived CDR1 and CDR2 are SQVTM and ANQGSEA. Germline trimming cut 4 bases from V and 8 bases from J; bases unmatched to any gene: 2. The CDR3, as DNA: TGCAGCGTTGGGGGACTAGCGGGAGGGGATGAGCAGTTCTTC. Its protein product is CSVGGLAGGDEQFF.